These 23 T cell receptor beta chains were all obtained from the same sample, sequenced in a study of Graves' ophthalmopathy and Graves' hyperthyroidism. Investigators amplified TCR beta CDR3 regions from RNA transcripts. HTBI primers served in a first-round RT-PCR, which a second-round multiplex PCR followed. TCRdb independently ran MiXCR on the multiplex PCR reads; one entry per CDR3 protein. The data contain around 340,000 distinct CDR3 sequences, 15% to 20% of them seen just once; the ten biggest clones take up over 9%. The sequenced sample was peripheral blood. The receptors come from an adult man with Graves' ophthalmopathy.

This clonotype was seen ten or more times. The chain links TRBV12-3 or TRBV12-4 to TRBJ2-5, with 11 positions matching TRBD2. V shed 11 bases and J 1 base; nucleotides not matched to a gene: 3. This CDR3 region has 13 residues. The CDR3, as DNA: TGTGCCGGTAGCGGGGGGGTCCAAGAGACCCAGTACTTC. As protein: CAGSGGVQETQYF.

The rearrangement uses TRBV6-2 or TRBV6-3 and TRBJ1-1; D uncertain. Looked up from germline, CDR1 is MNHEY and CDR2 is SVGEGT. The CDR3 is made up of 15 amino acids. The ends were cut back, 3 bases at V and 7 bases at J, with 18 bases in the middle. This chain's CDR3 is CASSYDYAVLIEAFF. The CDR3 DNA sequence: TGTGCCAGCAGTTATGACTATGCAGTCCTAATTGAAGCTTTCTTT.

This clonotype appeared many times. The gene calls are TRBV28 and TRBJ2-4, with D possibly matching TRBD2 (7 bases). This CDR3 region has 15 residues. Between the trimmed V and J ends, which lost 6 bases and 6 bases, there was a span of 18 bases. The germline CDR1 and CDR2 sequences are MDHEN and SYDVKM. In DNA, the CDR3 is TGTGCCAGCAGCCTCATGGGGGAGGGGGGAAACATTCAGTACTTC. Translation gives CASSLMGEGGNIQYF.

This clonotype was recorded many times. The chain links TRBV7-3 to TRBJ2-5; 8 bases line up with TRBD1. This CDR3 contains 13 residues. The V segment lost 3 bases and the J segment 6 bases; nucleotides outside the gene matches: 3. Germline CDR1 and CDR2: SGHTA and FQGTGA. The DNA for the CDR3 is TGTGCCAGCAGCTTTGACAGGGGAAAGACCCAGTACTTC. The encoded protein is CASSFDRGKTQYF.

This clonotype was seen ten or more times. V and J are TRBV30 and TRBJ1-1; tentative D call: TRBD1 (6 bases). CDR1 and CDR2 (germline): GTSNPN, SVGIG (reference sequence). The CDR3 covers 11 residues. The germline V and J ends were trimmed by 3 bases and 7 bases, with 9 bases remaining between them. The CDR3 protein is CAWSVQGEAFF. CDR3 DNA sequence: TGTGCCTGGAGCGTACAGGGTGAAGCTTTCTTT. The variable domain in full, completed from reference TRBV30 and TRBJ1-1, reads SQTIHQWPATLVQPVGSPLSLECTVEGTSNPNLYWYRQAAGRGLQLLFYSVGIGQISSEVPQNLSASRPQDRQFILSSKKLLLSDSGFYLCAWSVQGEAFFGQGTRLTVV.

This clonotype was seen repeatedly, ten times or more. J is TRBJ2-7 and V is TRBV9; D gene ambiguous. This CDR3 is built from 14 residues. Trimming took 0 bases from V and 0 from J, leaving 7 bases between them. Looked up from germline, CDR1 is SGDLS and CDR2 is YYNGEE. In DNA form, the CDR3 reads TGTGCCAGCAGCGTAGAACCGAGCTCCTACGAGCAGTACTTC. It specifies CASSVEPSSYEQYF.

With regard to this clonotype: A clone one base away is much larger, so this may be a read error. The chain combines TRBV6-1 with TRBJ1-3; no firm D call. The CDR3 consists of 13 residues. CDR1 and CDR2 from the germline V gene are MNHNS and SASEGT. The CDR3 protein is CPSIAALGNTIYF. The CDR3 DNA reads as TGTCCCAGCATAGCGGCTCTCGGAAACACCATATATTTT.

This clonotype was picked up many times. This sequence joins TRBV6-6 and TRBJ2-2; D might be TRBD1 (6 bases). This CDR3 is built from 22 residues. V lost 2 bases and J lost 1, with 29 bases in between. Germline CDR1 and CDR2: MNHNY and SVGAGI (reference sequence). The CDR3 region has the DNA TGTGCCAGCAGTTACCACCTCCCTATTGACGCCGGGACAAGAAAGAACACCGGGGAGCTGTTTTTT. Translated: CASSYHLPIDAGTRKNTGELFF.

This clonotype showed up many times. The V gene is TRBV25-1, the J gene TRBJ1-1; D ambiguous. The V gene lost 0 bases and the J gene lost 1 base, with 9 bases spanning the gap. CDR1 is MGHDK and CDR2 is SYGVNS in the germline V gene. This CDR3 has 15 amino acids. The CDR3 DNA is TGTGCCAGCAGTGAATATTCCGGACGGAACACTGAAGCTTTCTTT. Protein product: CASSEYSGRNTEAFF.

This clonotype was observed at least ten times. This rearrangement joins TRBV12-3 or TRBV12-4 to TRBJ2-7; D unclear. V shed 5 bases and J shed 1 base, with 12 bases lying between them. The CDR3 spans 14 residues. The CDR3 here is CASSPGVGSYEQYF. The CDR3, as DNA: TGTGCCAGCAGTCCAGGTGTCGGGTCCTACGAGCAGTACTTC.

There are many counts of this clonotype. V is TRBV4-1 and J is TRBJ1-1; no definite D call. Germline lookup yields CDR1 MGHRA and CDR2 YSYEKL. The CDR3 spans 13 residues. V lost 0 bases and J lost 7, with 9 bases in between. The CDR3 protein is CASSQDKGFEAFF. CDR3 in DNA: TGCGCCAGCAGCCAAGACAAAGGATTTGAAGCTTTCTTT.

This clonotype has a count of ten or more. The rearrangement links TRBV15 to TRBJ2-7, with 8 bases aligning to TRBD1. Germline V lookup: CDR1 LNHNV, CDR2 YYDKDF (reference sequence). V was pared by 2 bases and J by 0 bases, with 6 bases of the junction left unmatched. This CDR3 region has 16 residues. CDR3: CATSRSPTGDSYEQYF. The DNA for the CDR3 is TGTGCCACCAGCAGATCACCGACAGGGGACTCCTACGAGCAGTACTTC.

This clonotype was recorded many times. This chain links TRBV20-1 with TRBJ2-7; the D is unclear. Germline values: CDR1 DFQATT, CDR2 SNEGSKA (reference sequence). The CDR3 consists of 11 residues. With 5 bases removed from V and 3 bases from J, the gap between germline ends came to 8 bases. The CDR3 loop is CSAQAYYEQYF. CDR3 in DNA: TGCAGTGCTCAGGCTTACTACGAGCAGTACTTC.

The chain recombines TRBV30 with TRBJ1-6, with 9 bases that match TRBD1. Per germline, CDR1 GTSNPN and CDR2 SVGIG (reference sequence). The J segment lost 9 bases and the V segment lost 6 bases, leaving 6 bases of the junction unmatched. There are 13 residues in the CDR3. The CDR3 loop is CACTGQGSSPLHF. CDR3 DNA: TGTGCCTGTACGGGACAGGGTAGTTCACCCCTCCACTTT.

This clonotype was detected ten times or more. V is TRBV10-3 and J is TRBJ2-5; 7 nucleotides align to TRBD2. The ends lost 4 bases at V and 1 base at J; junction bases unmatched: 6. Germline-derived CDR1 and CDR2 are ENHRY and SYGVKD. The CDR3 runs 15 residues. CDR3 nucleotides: TGTGCCATCAGTGCAGTGGGGGGGACCCAAGAGACCCAGTACTTC. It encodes CAISAVGGTQETQYF.

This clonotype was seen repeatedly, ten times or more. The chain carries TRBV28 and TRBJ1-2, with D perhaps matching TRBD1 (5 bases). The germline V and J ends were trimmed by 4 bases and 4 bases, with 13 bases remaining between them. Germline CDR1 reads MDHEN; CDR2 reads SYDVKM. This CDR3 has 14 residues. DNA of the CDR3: TGTGCCAGCAGTTGGGGCAGGGCAGGCTATGGCTACACCTTC. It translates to CASSWGRAGYGYTF.

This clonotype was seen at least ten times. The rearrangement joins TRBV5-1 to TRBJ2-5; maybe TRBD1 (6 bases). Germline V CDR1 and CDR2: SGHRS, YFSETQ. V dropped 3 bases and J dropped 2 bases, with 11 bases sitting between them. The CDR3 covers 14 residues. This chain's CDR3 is CASSYRDTQETQYF. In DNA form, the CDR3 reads TGCGCCAGCAGCTACCGGGACACGCAAGAGACCCAGTACTTC.

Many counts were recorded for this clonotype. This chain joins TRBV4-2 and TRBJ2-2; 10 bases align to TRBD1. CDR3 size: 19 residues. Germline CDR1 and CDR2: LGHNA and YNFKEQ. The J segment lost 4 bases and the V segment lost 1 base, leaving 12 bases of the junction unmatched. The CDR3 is CASSQGAGQGEIGTGELFF. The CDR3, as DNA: TGTGCCAGCAGCCAAGGGGCCGGACAGGGGGAAATCGGCACCGGGGAGCTGTTTTTT.

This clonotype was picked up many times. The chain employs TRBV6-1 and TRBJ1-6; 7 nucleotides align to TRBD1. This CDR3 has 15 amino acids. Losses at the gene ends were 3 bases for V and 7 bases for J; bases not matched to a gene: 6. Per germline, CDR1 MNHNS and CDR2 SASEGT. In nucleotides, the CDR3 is TGTGCCAGCAGTGACACAGGGGCTGAAAATTCACCCCTCCACTTT. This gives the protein CASSDTGAENSPLHF.

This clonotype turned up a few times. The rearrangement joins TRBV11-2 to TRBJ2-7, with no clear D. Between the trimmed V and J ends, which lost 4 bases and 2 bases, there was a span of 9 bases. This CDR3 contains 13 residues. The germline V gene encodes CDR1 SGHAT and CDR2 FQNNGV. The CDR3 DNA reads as TGTGCCAGCAGCTCCGGCGGTACCTACGAGCAGTACTTC. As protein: CASSSGGTYEQYF.

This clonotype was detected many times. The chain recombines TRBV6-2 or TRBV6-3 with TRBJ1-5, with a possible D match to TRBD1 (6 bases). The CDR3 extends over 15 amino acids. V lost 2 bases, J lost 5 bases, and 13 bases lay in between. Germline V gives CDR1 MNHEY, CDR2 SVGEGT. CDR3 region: CASSYGGRFDQPQHF. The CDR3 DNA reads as TGTGCCAGCAGTTACGGGGGGCGATTTGATCAGCCCCAGCATTTT.

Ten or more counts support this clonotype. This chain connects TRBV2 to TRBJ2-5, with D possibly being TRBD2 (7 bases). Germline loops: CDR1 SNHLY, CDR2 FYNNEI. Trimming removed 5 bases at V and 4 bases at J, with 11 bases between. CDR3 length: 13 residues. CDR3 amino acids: CASSMGGGETQYF. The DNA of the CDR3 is TGTGCCAGCAGTATGGGAGGGGGAGAGACCCAGTACTTC.

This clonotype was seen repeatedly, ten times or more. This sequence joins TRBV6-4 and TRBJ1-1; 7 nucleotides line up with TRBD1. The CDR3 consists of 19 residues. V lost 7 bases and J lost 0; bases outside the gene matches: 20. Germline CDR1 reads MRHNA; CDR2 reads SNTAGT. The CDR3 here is CASTGGGGQVLEMNTEAFF. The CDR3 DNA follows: TGTGCCAGCACAGGGGGAGGAGGACAGGTCCTCGAGATGAACACTGAAGCTTTCTTT.